This T cell receptor (beta chain) derives from a study of cytomegalovirus exposure and HLA in healthy donors. Trimming pared 1 base from V and 2 bases from J, leaving 11 bases between. Per germline, CDR1 KGHSH and CDR2 LQKENI. The CDR3 is 15 amino acids. The study ran its PCR with 60 Vbeta and 13 Jbeta primers. Profiled with immunoSEQ multiplex PCR; TCRdb holds only in-frame clones, not every one. Of about 200,000 clones in the sample, approximately 85% were seen once. This receptor was taken from a middle-aged woman in good health and CMV-seronegative. The chain links TRBV18 to TRBJ2-5; D ambiguous. Sequencing was done on a sample of PBMCs. DNA of the CDR3: TGTGCCAGCTCACCACTGGAAACAGTTCAAGAGACCCAGTACTTC. Translating it yields CASSPLETVQETQYF. Based on the CDR3 plus reference TRBV18 and TRBJ2-5, the full variable domain is NAGVMQNPRHLVRRRGQEARLRCSPMKGHSHVYWYRQLPEEGLKFMVYLQKENIIDESGMPKERFSAEFPKEGPSILRIQQVVRGDSAAYFCASSPLETVQETQYFGPGTRLLVL.